This entry lists 15 T cell receptor beta chains sequenced from one sample in a study of blood T cell repertoires in COVID-19. Assay: immunoSEQ multiplex PCR; the TCRdb copy retains only in-frame clones and omits some. The profile shows around 270,000 clones, 80% to 90% of them singletons. The sample consisted of peripheral blood. These receptors originate from a man aged 30 to 39 with acute or convalescent COVID-19.

This chain's CDR3 is CASSDPPTGNQPQHF. CDR3 nucleotides: TGTGCCAGCAGTGACCCACCGACAGGGAATCAGCCCCAGCATTTT. The chain uses TRBV6-1 and TRBJ1-5, with 7 bases that match TRBD1. V gave up 3 bases and J gave up 4 bases; unmatched junction bases: 6. The CDR3 covers 15 residues. Germline CDR1 MNHNS, CDR2 SASEGT.

The rearrangement uses TRBV28 and TRBJ1-5; D uncertain. Germline V gives CDR1 MDHEN, CDR2 SYDVKM. The CDR3 contains 12 residues. Trimming removed 6 bases from V and 2 bases from J, with 5 bases in between. CDR3 nucleotide sequence: TGTGCCAGCAGCCTTGGCAATCAGCCCCAGCATTTT. Its protein product is CASSLGNQPQHF.

The rearrangement links TRBV29-1 to TRBJ1-1; D is unclear. This CDR3 contains 11 residues. Per the germline V gene, CDR1 is SQVTM and CDR2 is ANQGSEA. Trimming stripped 7 bases from V and 3 bases from J, with 9 bases between. The CDR3 DNA reads as TGCAGCGCTTATCAGTACACTGAAGCTTTCTTT. Encoded protein: CSAYQYTEAFF. Using reference TRBV29-1 and TRBJ1-1 for the parts outside the CDR3, the full variable domain is SAVISQKPSRDICQRGTSLTIQCQVDSQVTMMFWYRQQPGQSLTLIATANQGSEATYESGFVIDKFPISRPNLTFSTLTVSNMSPEDSSIYLCSAYQYTEAFFGQGTRLTVV.

In this sample, this clone turned up once. This chain joins TRBV5-1 and TRBJ2-1; TRBD2 agrees at 8 bases. This CDR3 has 15 amino acids. Germline V gene lookup returns CDR1 SGHRS and CDR2 YFSETQ. The V gene end was trimmed by 1 base and the J gene end by 4 bases; junction bases not matched to a gene: 4. The CDR3 loop reads CASSLSVAGYNEQFF. The CDR3 DNA sequence: TGCGCCAGCAGCTTGTCTGTAGCGGGGTACAATGAGCAGTTCTTC. Full variable domain (outside the CDR3, taken from reference TRBV5-1 and TRBJ2-1): KAGVTQTPRYLIKTRGQQVTLSCSPISGHRSVSWYQQTPGQGLQFLFEYFSETQRNKGNFPGRFSGRQFSNSRSEMNVSTLELGDSALYLCASSLSVAGYNEQFFGPGTRLTVL.

V is TRBV29-1 and J is TRBJ2-6, with D possibly matching TRBD1 (5 bases). The V end was cut by 3 bases, the J end by 0 bases, with 12 bases between. Germline V gene lookup returns CDR1 SQVTM and CDR2 ANQGSEA. This CDR3 is built from 16 residues. Here the CDR3 DNA reads TGCAGCGTTGATCAGGGCGGTATCTCTGGGGCCAACGTCCTGACTTTC. Protein: CSVDQGGISGANVLTF.

This chain uses TRBV2 with TRBJ2-6, with TRBD1 matching over 10 bases. J gave up 4 bases and V 6 bases, and 9 bases lay outside the gene matches. The CDR3 totals 17 residues. CDR1 and CDR2 from the germline V gene are SNHLY and FYNNEI. The DNA of the CDR3 is TGTGCCAGCAGCCTGACAGGGGGCCTGTCCGGGGCCAACGTCCTGACTTTC. Protein sequence: CASSLTGGLSGANVLTF. Combining the CDR3 with reference TRBV2 and TRBJ2-6 gives the whole variable domain EPEVTQTPSHQVTQMGQEVILRCVPISNHLYFYWYRQILGQKVEFLVSFYNNEISEKSEIFDDQFSVERPDGSNFTLKIRSTKLEDSAMYFCASSLTGGLSGANVLTFGAGSRLTVL.

V and J are TRBV6-5 and TRBJ1-6; possibly TRBD1 for D (5 bases). V lost 7 bases and J 7 bases, leaving 11 bases between the germline ends. From germline, CDR1 is MNHEY and CDR2 SVGAGI. The CDR3 has 13 amino acids. The CDR3 nucleotides are TGTGCCAGCATTTCGACAGCAAATTCACCCCTCCACTTT. This sequence encodes CASISTANSPLHF.

CDR3 region: CASSQGHVETQYF. CDR3 sequence (DNA): TGTGCCAGCAGCCAAGGACACGTAGAGACCCAGTACTTC. The rearrangement uses TRBV7-8 and TRBJ2-5, with D possibly being TRBD1 (5 bases). The CDR3 extends over 13 amino acids. Trimming stripped 5 bases from V and 4 bases from J, with 11 bases between. CDR1 is SGHVS, CDR2 FQNEAQ, per germline. The complete variable domain, with remaining parts taken from reference TRBV7-8 and TRBJ2-5, reads GAGVSQSPRYKVAKRGQDVALRCDPISGHVSLFWYQQALGQGPEFLTYFQNEAQLDKSGLPSDRFFAERPEGSVSTLKIQRTQQEDSAVYLCASSQGHVETQYFGPGTRLLVL.

The chain uses TRBV24-1 and TRBJ2-3; 10 bases map to TRBD2. The CDR3 has 16 residues. With V trimmed by 3 bases and J by 4 bases, 6 bases remained unmatched. The germline V gene encodes CDR1 KGHDR and CDR2 SFDVKD. The CDR3 reads CATSDPAGGLADTQYF. The CDR3 DNA reads as TGTGCCACCAGTGATCCAGCGGGGGGGCTCGCAGATACGCAGTATTTT.

The chain has TRBV30 and TRBJ1-5, with 7 positions matching TRBD1. V gave up 4 bases and J gave up 6 bases; unmatched junction bases: 9. The CDR3 loop spans 14 amino acids. Germline CDR1 and CDR2: GTSNPN and SVGIG (reference sequence). The CDR3 protein is CAWTRGPGGQPQHF. CDR3 DNA sequence: TGTGCCTGGACTAGGGGGCCTGGGGGTCAGCCCCAGCATTTT.

V is TRBV28 and J is TRBJ2-2, with D maybe TRBD2 (5 bases). Germline lookup yields CDR1 MDHEN and CDR2 SYDVKM. This CDR3 is 16 amino acids long. Trimming left V 6 bases short and J 2 bases short, with 16 bases between. CDR3 protein: CASRQAGIRNTGELFF. The CDR3 DNA is TGTGCCAGCAGACAAGCCGGGATTAGAAACACCGGGGAGCTGTTTTTT.

This chain joins TRBV18 and TRBJ1-2, with TRBD1 matching over 11 bases. The CDR3 loop spans 16 amino acids. V trimming: 3 bases; J trimming: 0 bases; junction bases outside the gene matches: 3. Germline CDR1 and CDR2: KGHSH and LQKENI. The CDR3 loop is CASSPGTGGANYGYTF. CDR3 nucleotide sequence: TGTGCCAGCTCACCCGGGACAGGGGGTGCTAACTATGGCTACACCTTC.

This rearrangement joins TRBV3-1 (or the pseudogene TRBV3-2) to TRBJ2-7, with 7 bases aligning to TRBD2. Germline CDR1 is LGHDT and CDR2 is YNNKEL (reference sequence). The CDR3 runs 15 residues. V gave up 4 bases and J gave up 4 bases; unmatched junction bases: 10. The CDR3 DNA reads TGTGCCAGCAGCCCCCGGGGAGGGTCAATTTACGAGCAGTACTTC. As protein: CASSPRGGSIYEQYF.

The chain employs TRBV11-2 and TRBJ2-1; D ambiguous. CDR1 and CDR2 from the germline V gene are SGHAT and FQNNGV. CDR3 length: 15 residues. Trimming cost V 5 bases and J 1 base, with 12 bases left between them. The CDR3 reads CASSTTVGSYNEQFF. In DNA, the CDR3 is TGTGCCAGCAGCACCACTGTCGGTTCCTACAATGAGCAGTTCTTC. Full variable domain (outside the CDR3, taken from reference TRBV11-2 and TRBJ2-1): EAGVAQSPRYKIIEKRQSVAFWCNPISGHATLYWYQQILGQGPKLLIQFQNNGVVDDSQLPKDRFSAERLKGVDSTLKIQPAKLEDSAVYLCASSTTVGSYNEQFFGPGTRLTVL.

The J gene is TRBJ2-2, the V gene TRBV18; D might be TRBD1 (6 bases). V was trimmed by 6 bases and J by 5 bases, leaving 13 bases between them. Germline-derived CDR1 and CDR2 are KGHSH and LQKENI. CDR3 size: 14 residues. The CDR3 nucleotides are TGTGCCAGCTCTCCCGGGACACATACCGGGGAGCTGTTTTTT. Protein: CASSPGTHTGELFF.